This TCR beta chain was captured by sequencing in a study of T cells in Graves' hyperthyroidism and ophthalmopathy. The CDR3 consists of 15 residues. V was clipped by 5 bases and J by 5 bases, with 18 bases between them. Germline V gives CDR1 MNHNS, CDR2 SASEGT. Study-wide findings and caveats: Ophthalmopathy, as predicted by the model, came a median about seven months after the prediction.

Among ophthalmopathy patients, the Clinical Activity Score reached at least 3, the NOSPECS grade reached at least 4, and duration remained under 3 months. Exclusion criteria comprised uncontrolled infection, other autoimmune disease, pregnancy or lactation. In the case of this clonotype: Its antigen is not known.

TCR beta CDR3 region amplification was performed from RNA transcripts. HTBI primers drove first-round RT-PCR of the TCR CDR3. TCRdb re-derived calls from the multiplex PCR reads in MiXCR, one entry per CDR3 protein. This sample has 300,000 to 450,000 distinct CDR3 sequences; less than 20% occur once, and the top ten carry 35% to 50%. This chain connects TRBV6-1 to TRBJ1-2, with D perhaps matching TRBD1 (5 bases). The sample comprised blood. The TCR sequence derives from a man aged 18 to 30 with Graves' ophthalmopathy. DNA of the CDR3: TGTGCCAGCAGTTATGAAAGGGACGGAGAATATGGCTACACCTTC. Translating it yields CASSYERDGEYGYTF.